One and the same sample provided the 15 T cell receptor beta chains below, sequenced in a study of T-cell memory formation after mild COVID-19 (dated by TCRdb to 2020 to 2023). The library was built by means of 5' RACE. The data were produced on an Illumina NovaSeq 6000. The public reads were reprocessed in TCRdb via fastp at Q25 and MiXCR, keeping in-frame beta chains. Records with the same CDR3 protein are collapsed into one entry carrying the most frequent genes and DNA. Counted in this sample were roughly 15,000 distinct CDR3 sequences; around 25% of them appeared once. The biggest ten clones account for about three fifths of the sample. The sequencing sample was made of PBMCs or a T cell subset sorted from them (not recorded which). The source of these receptors is a man between 18 and 29 years old who had mild COVID-19 (a few samples of this study predate the infection). The sample titles of this study are shuffled in the database, so cell type and time point are left out; the donor was told from shared clones.

This clonotype appeared many times. The V gene is TRBV7-8, the J gene TRBJ1-1, with D uncertain. With 4 bases removed from V and 7 bases from J, the gap between germline ends came to 10 bases. CDR1 SGHVS and CDR2 FQNEAQ come from the germline V gene. This CDR3 region has 12 residues. In DNA form, the CDR3 reads TGTGCCAGCAGCTCCGGACCATATGAAGCTTTCTTT. As protein: CASSSGPYEAFF.

This clonotype was recorded many times. Its ends do not fully match the called genes, so a read error is possible. The V gene is TRBV6-1, the J gene TRBJ1-2; unclear D gene. The CDR3 runs 13 residues. CDR1 is MNHNS, CDR2 SASEGT, per germline. The CDR3: CASSVDSVYGYSF. The DNA for the CDR3 is TGTGCCAGCAGTGTTGATAGTGTCTATGGCTACAGCTTC.

With regard to this clonotype: A much larger clone is a single base away; this may be a read error. The chain links TRBV2 to TRBJ2-3, with D perhaps TRBD1 (6 bases). V was shortened by 8 bases and J by 6 bases, with 21 bases between the two germline ends. The CDR3 consists of 15 residues. The germline V gene has CDR1 SNHLY and CDR2 FYNNEI. This CDR3 is CASRDRPYEGDTQYF. In nucleotides, the CDR3 is TGTGCCAGCCGCGACAGGCCCTACGAGGGGGATACGCAGTATTTT. Complete variable domain (other parts from reference TRBV2 and TRBJ2-3): EPEVTQTPSHQVTQMGQEVILRCVPISNHLYFYWYRQILGQKVEFLVSFYNNEISEKSEIFDDQFSVERPDGSNFTLKIRSTKLEDSAMYFCASRDRPYEGDTQYFGPGTRLTVL.

The table lists this clonotype with many counts. The CDR3 region is CSARVPALGGEQYV. As DNA, the CDR3 is TGCAGTGCTAGAGTTCCTGCCTTAGGGGGCGAGCAGTACGTC. This chain links TRBV20-1 with TRBJ2-7; D may be TRBD1 (6 bases). The germline V gene encodes CDR1 DFQATT and CDR2 SNEGSKA (reference sequence). This CDR3 is 14 amino acids long. The V and J ends lost 1 base and 6 bases respectively, with 16 bases between them.

This chain joins TRBV27 and TRBJ2-7; D ambiguous. Germline-derived CDR1 and CDR2 are MNHEY and SMNVEV (reference sequence). V was shortened by 6 bases and J by 1 base, with 10 bases between the two germline ends. This CDR3 region has 13 residues. CDR3 DNA: TGTGCCAGCAGCCATGGGCCGTCCTACGAGCAGTACTTC. Residues: CASSHGPSYEQYF.

This clonotype was seen at least ten times. V usage is TRBV4-3 and J usage is TRBJ1-2; maybe TRBD1 (6 bases). Trimming took off 3 bases at V and 7 bases at J, with 24 bases between the two ends. The germline V gene has CDR1 LGHNA and CDR2 YSLEER. This CDR3 is 17 amino acids long. This CDR3 reads CASSHYYRETRDGGYTF. The CDR3 nucleotides are TGCGCCAGCAGCCACTATTACAGGGAGACTAGAGATGGTGGCTACACCTTC.

This CDR3 reads CASSPQRGSRNPNSYEQYF. The CDR3 nucleotides read TGTGCCAGCAGCCCCCAACGGGGTAGTAGGAACCCCAACTCCTACGAGCAGTACTTC. J is TRBJ2-7 and V is TRBV3-1, with a tentative D call TRBD2 (5 bases). Deletions cut 4 bases from V and 0 bases from J, with 25 bases between. In germline, CDR1 is LGHDT, CDR2 YNNKEL (reference sequence). There are 19 residues in the CDR3.

In its sample, this clonotype was seen many times. The chain joins TRBV6-1 to TRBJ2-1; 7 nucleotides match TRBD1. J was trimmed by 0 bases and V by 8 bases; bases with no gene match: 1. Germline V gene sequence: CDR1 MNHNS, CDR2 SASEGT. The CDR3 runs 13 residues. The CDR3 DNA sequence: TGTGCCAGCGGGACAGTCTCCTACAATGAGCAGTTCTTC. Its translation is CASGTVSYNEQFF.

The chain combines TRBV4-2 with TRBJ2-3, with 9 bases aligning to TRBD2. Trimming took 3 bases from V and 5 from J; bases not matched to a gene: 9. Germline values: CDR1 LGHNA, CDR2 YNFKEQ. CDR3 length equals 16 residues. This CDR3 is CASSHLRGGEVDTQYF. DNA for the CDR3: TGTGCCAGCAGCCATCTGCGGGGGGGCGAGGTAGATACGCAGTATTTT.

This clonotype has more than one count but fewer than ten. V gene TRBV7-9 combines with J gene TRBJ1-1; tentative D call: TRBD1 (6 bases). V lost 5 bases and J 1 base, leaving 14 bases between the germline ends. CDR3 length: 15 amino acids. Germline CDR1 SEHNR, CDR2 FQNEAQ (reference sequence). DNA for the CDR3: TGTGCCAGCAGCCTTCTGAAGGGGGAGAACACTGAAGCTTTCTTT. Protein product: CASSLLKGENTEAFF.

In this sample, this clonotype turned up many times. V gene TRBV5-5 combines with J gene TRBJ2-7, with D uncertain. Germline values: CDR1 SGHKS, CDR2 YYEKEE (reference sequence). V was shortened by 0 bases and J by 2 bases, with 6 bases between the two germline ends. CDR3 length: 13 residues. The CDR3 DNA follows: TGTGCCAGCAGCTTGGACTGGACCTACGAGCAGTACTTC. It is translated as CASSLDWTYEQYF.

This clonotype was seen repeatedly, ten times or more. V and J are TRBV6-1 and TRBJ2-5; no clear D. Germline V gene data show CDR1 as MNHNS and CDR2 as SASEGT. The V and J ends lost 7 bases and 5 bases respectively, with 23 bases between them. The CDR3 is 16 residues long. The CDR3 DNA sequence: TGTGCCAGCATGGTCGAGTTATGGCCTACGTGGGAGACCCAGTACTTC. Amino acid sequence: CASMVELWPTWETQYF.

This clonotype has at least ten counts. The chain joins TRBV5-5 to TRBJ2-1, with 7 bases lining up with TRBD1. CDR1 SGHKS and CDR2 YYEKEE come from the germline V gene (reference sequence). The CDR3 totals 12 residues. Germline trimming cut 2 bases from V and 12 bases from J; bases unmatched to any gene: 5. The CDR3 sequence is CASSFTGERQFF. CDR3 DNA: TGTGCCAGCAGCTTTACAGGGGAGAGGCAGTTCTTC.

The sample holds many counts of this clonotype. The chain combines TRBV27 with TRBJ2-3, with D unresolved. V dropped 3 bases and J dropped 4 bases, with 11 bases sitting between them. The CDR3 spans 14 residues. From germline, CDR1 is MNHEY and CDR2 SMNVEV (reference sequence). The CDR3 DNA is TGTGCCAGCAGTTTCCGGGTCCCGCCAGATACGCAGTATTTT. It translates to CASSFRVPPDTQYF.

This clonotype has at least ten counts. The J gene is TRBJ2-5, the V gene TRBV10-3; TRBD1 is a possible D gene (5 bases). Per the germline V gene, CDR1 is ENHRY and CDR2 is SYGVKD. The CDR3 spans 13 residues. V was cut by 4 bases and J by 5 bases, with 11 bases left in between. The DNA for the CDR3 is TGTGCCATCAGTGTATCAGGGTATGAGACCCAGTACTTC. This translates into CAISVSGYETQYF.